Reported below is one T cell receptor beta chain. In the original processing: Reference gene primer amplification gave estimated nucleated cell counts. Sequenced by immunoSEQ multiplex PCR; TCRdb stores in-frame clones only, minus some. Clonal size and the V and J genes are those of that table, whereas D and trimming came from the DNA. The sample yields about 220,000 clones, approximately 82% seen once. V lost 6 bases and J lost 3, with 18 bases in between. CDR1 and CDR2 (germline): MNHEY, SVGAGI. This CDR3 is 15 amino acids long. This sample is part of a study of blood T cell repertoires in COVID-19. Study details: The United States, Italy and Spain were the sources of the acute and convalescent COVID-19 samples. T cells, B-cell-depleted T cells, or PBMCs supplied cDNA or gDNA.

V and J are TRBV6-5 and TRBJ2-7; possible D gene TRBD1, 6 bases. The sequence was obtained from a woman older than 75 with acute or convalescent COVID-19. Specimen: peripheral blood. CDR3 region: CASREVGGKVYEQYF. For the CDR3, the DNA is TGTGCCAGCAGGGAGGTAGGGGGTAAGGTCTACGAGCAGTACTTC.